Reported below is one TCR beta chain. What it binds is not known. This record comes from a study of monozygotic twins with cystic fibrosis. General study results and limits: The repertoire was suggested to be naive-dominated, clonality median roughly 0.0093.

This CDR3 comprises 14 residues. CDR1 and CDR2 from the germline V gene are SGHTA and FQGNSA. The V and J ends lost 5 bases and 9 bases respectively, with 17 bases between them. Profiling relied on immunoSEQ multiplex PCR, and the TCRdb table lists in-frame clones only, not all of them. The sample lists tens of thousands of clones; 95% to 98% were seen once. The V call is TRBV7-2, the J call TRBJ2-1; TRBD2 might be the D (6 bases). The receptor's source is a girl aged 2 to 10 with cystic fibrosis. Sequencing input: blood. CDR3 in DNA: TGTGCCAGCAGCCCCGGAGGGGTGAATAGTGAGCAGTTCTTC. This codes for CASSPGGVNSEQFF.